What follows is one T cell receptor (beta chain) and its context. Some clones are missing from TCRdb's copy, which holds only in-frame ones; the method was immunoSEQ multiplex PCR. The sample records some 100,000 clones, about nine tenths being singletons. Trimming cost V 6 bases and J 2 bases; bases outside gene matches: 4. Germline values: CDR1 MNHEY, CDR2 SVGAGI. The CDR3 consists of 13 residues. This sample is drawn from a study of siplizumab effects on memory and regulatory T cells. This chain uses TRBV6-5 with TRBJ2-7, with 7 bases matching TRBD1. The material sequenced was CD4+ T cells sorted from blood. This TCR was recovered from a human donor in good health. The CDR3 DNA sequence: TGTGCCAGCAGCGACCAGGGGGCCTACGAGCAGTACTTC. Protein: CASSDQGAYEQYF.